This section outlines one T cell receptor beta chain sequence together with its context. Its antigen is still unknown. Cultured CD4+ T-cell DNA underwent Oncomine TCR Beta short-read sequencing. One entry per CDR3 protein results from TCRdb running MiXCR on the PCR reads. The sample holds 7,000 to 10,000 distinct CDR3 sequences, roughly a third seen once. The V and J ends lost 6 bases and 5 bases respectively, with 14 bases between them. Germline CDR1 reads DFQATT; CDR2 reads SNEGSKA (reference sequence). The CDR3 consists of 12 residues. Noted treatment: approximately nine-day PBMC culture with coronavirus spike peptide pools or control peptides (ViraFEST assay). During the years 2011-2018, before the COVID-19 pandemic, the unexposed donor's CD4+ T cells were collected. After expanding antigen-specific T cells with peptide pools, ViraFEST sequenced their TCRs. These data originate in a study of vaccination and CD4 T cells after COVID-19. Overall study: As a positive control, some control cultures were given a CEFX pool, while others were given an HIV-1 Nef pool or no peptide. Study-wide findings and caveats: Convalescent patients' median share of reactive clones seen only post-vaccination was over 65%. For SARS-CoV-2-reactive clonotypes, the median went from about 20 to 38, a nonsignificant increase.

This chain uses TRBV20-1 with TRBJ2-7, with D possibly being TRBD1 (6 bases). This TCR derives from a human donor in good health. Sequencing was done on a sample of CD4+ T cells from blood, cultured in vitro. CDR3 protein: CSAPLEGDEQYF. CDR3 sequence (DNA): TGCAGTGCCCCCCTTGAGGGGGACGAGCAGTACTTC.